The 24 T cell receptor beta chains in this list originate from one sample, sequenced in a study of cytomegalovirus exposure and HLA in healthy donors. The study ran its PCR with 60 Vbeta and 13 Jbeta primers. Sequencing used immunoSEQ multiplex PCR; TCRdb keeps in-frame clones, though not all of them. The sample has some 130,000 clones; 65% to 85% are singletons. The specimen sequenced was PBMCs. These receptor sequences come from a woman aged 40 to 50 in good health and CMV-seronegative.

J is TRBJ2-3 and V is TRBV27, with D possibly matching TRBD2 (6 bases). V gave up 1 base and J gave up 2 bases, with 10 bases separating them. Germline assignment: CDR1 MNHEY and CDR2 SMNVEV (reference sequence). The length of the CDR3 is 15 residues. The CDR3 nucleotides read TGTGCCAGCAGTTTATGGATAGCGGACACAGATACGCAGTATTTT. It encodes CASSLWIADTDTQYF.

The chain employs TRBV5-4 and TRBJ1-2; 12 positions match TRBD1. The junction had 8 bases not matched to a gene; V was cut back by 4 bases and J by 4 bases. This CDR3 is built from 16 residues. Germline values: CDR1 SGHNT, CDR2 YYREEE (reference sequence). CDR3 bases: TGTGCCAGCAGCGTTGGAGGGACAGGGGGCTTCTATGGCTACACCTTC. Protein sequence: CASSVGGTGGFYGYTF.

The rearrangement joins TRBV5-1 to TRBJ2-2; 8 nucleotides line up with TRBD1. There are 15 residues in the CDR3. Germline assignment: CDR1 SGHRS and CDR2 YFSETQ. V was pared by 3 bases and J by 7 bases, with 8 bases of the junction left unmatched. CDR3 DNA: TGCGCCAGCAGCTCTGGACAGGGAGGACACGGGGAGCTGTTTTTT. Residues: CASSSGQGGHGELFF.

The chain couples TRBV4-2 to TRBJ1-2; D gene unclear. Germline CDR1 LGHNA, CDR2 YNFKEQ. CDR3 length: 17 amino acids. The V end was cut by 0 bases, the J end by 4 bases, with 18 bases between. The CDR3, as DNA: TGTGCCAGCAGCCAAGAACACACCCTCCCATCGGGCTATGGCTACACCTTC. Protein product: CASSQEHTLPSGYGYTF.

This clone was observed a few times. The CDR3 region is CASSTGGRETQYF. The CDR3 nucleotides are TGTGCCAGTAGTACCGGGGGGAGGGAGACCCAGTACTTC. This sequence joins TRBV19 and TRBJ2-5, with 7 bases identical to TRBD2. From germline, CDR1 is LNHDA and CDR2 SQIVND (reference sequence). CDR3 length: 13 amino acids. V lost 4 bases, J lost 5 bases, and 4 bases stayed unmatched.

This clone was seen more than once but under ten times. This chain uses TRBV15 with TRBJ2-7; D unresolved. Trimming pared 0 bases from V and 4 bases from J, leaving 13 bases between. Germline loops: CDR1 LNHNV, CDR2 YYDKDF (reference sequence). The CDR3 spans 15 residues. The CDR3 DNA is TGTGCCACCAGCAGAGAGCGAATTTCAACTTACGAGCAGTACTTC. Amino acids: CATSRERISTYEQYF.

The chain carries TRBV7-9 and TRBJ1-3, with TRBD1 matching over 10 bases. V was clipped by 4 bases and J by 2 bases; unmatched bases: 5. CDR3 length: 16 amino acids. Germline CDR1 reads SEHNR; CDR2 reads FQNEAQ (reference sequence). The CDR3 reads CASSYRQGAAGNTIYF. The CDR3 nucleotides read TGTGCCAGCAGCTATAGACAGGGGGCTGCTGGAAACACCATATATTTT.

In DNA form, the CDR3 reads TGTGCCAGCAGAGAACATATGAACACTGAAGCTTTCTTT. Translating gives CASREHMNTEAFF. The V and J genes are TRBV28 and TRBJ1-1; no reliable D call. Trimming left V 6 bases short and J 0 bases short, with 8 bases between. Germline CDR1 and CDR2: MDHEN and SYDVKM. The CDR3 is 13 amino acids.

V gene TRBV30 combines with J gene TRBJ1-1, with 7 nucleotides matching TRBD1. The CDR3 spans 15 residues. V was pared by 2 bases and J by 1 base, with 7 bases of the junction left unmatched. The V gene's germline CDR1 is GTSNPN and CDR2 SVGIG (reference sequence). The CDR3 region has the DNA TGTGCCTGGAGTTACGGCAGGGGGGCGAACACTGAAGCTTTCTTT. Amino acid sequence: CAWSYGRGANTEAFF.

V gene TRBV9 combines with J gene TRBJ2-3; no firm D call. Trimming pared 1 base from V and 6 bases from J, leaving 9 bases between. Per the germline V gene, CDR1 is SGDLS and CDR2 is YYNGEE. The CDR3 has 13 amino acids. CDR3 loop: CASSVRREDTQYF. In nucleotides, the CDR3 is TGTGCCAGCAGCGTAAGGAGAGAGGATACGCAGTATTTT.

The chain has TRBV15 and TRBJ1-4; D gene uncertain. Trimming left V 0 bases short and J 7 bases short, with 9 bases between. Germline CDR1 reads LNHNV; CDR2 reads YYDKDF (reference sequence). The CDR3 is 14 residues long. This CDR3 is CATSRDLSVEKLFF. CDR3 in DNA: TGTGCCACCAGCAGAGATCTTTCGGTTGAAAAACTGTTTTTT.

The CDR3 reads CASSFTGSYNEQFF. The CDR3 DNA reads as TGTGCCAGCAGCTTCACAGGGTCCTACAATGAGCAGTTCTTC. This chain joins TRBV5-4 and TRBJ2-1; a possible D gene is TRBD1 (6 bases). The CDR3 covers 14 residues. Looked up from germline, CDR1 is SGHNT and CDR2 is YYREEE (reference sequence). V lost 2 bases, J lost 1 base, and 7 bases lay in between. The complete variable domain, with remaining parts taken from reference TRBV5-4 and TRBJ2-1, reads ETGVTQSPTHLIKTRGQQVTLRCSSQSGHNTVSWYQQALGQGPQFIFQYYREEENGRGNFPPRFSGLQFPNYSSELNVNALELDDSALYLCASSFTGSYNEQFFGPGTRLTVL.

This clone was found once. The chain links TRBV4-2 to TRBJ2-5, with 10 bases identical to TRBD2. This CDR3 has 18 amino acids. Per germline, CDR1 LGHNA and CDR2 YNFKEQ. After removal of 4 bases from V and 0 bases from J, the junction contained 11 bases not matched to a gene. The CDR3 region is CASSRDPSGGPNQETQYF. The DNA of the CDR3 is TGTGCCAGCAGCCGAGACCCTAGCGGGGGACCTAACCAAGAGACCCAGTACTTC.

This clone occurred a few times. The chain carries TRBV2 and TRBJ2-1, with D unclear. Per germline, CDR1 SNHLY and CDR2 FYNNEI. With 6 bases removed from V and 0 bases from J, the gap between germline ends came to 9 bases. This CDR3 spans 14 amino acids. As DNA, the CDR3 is TGTGCCAGCAGCGCCGAGAGCTCCTACAATGAGCAGTTCTTC. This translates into CASSAESSYNEQFF.

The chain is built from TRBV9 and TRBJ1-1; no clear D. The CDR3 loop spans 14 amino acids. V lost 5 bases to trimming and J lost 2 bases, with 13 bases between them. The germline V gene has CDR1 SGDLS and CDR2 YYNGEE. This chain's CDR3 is CASSFQVHNTEAFF. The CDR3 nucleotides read TGTGCCAGCAGTTTCCAGGTTCACAACACTGAAGCTTTCTTT.

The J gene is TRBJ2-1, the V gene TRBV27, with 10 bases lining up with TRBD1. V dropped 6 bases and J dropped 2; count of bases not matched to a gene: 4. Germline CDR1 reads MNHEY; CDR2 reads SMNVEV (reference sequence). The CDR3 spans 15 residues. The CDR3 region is CASSRTGGTYNEQFF. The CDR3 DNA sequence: TGTGCCAGCAGCCGGACAGGGGGTACCTACAATGAGCAGTTCTTC.

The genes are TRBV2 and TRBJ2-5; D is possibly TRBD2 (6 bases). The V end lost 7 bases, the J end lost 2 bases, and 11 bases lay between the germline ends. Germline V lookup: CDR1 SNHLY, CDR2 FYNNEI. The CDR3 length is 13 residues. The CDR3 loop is CASIRDSQETQYF. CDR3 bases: TGTGCCAGCATCCGGGACTCTCAAGAGACCCAGTACTTC.

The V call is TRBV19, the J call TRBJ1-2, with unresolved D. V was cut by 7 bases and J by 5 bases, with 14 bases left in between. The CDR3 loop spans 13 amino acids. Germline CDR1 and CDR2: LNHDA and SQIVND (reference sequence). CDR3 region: CASKDRLSYGYTF. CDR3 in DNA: TGTGCCAGTAAGGATCGACTTTCTTATGGCTACACCTTC.

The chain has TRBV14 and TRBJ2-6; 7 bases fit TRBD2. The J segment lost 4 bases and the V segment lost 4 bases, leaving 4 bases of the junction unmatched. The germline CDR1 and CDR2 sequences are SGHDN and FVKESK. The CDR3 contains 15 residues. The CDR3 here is CASSRGGSGANVLTF. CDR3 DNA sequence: TGTGCCAGCAGCCGGGGGGGGTCCGGGGCCAACGTCCTGACTTTC.

CDR3 loop: CASSTEPGQGFYGYTF. As DNA, the CDR3 is TGTGCCAGCAGCACCGAGCCGGGACAGGGTTTCTATGGCTACACCTTC. The genes are TRBV9 and TRBJ1-2; 9 bases are shared with TRBD1. The CDR3 sequence is 16 residues long. J was trimmed by 4 bases and V by 4 bases; bases with no gene match: 11. CDR1 is SGDLS and CDR2 is YYNGEE in the germline V gene.

The CDR3 nucleotides are TGCGCCAGCAGCCCTAGCCCCCCCCAGCATTTT. This codes for CASSPSPPQHF. The rearrangement links TRBV5-1 to TRBJ1-5; D is uncertain. V was pared by 4 bases and J by 10 bases, with 9 bases between. CDR3 size: 11 residues. CDR1 is SGHRS, CDR2 YFSETQ, per germline.

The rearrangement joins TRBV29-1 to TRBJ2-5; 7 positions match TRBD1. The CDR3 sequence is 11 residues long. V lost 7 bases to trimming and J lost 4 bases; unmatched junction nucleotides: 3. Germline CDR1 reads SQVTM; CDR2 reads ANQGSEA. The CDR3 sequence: CSAYRGETQYF. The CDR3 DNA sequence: TGCAGCGCTTACAGGGGAGAGACCCAGTACTTC.

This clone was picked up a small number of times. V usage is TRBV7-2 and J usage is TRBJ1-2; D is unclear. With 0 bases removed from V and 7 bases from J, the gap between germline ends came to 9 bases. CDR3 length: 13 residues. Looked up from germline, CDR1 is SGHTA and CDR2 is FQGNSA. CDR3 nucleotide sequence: TGTGCCAGCAGCTTAGCCTCTTCCAGTGGCTACACCTTC. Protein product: CASSLASSSGYTF.

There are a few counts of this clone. The CDR3 reads CASSRRQVQTGELFF. The DNA of the CDR3 is TGTGCCAGCAGCCGCCGACAGGTTCAAACCGGGGAGCTGTTTTTT. The chain couples TRBV5-6 to TRBJ2-2; a weak D match, TRBD1 (6 bases). This CDR3 has 15 amino acids. Germline V gene lookup returns CDR1 SGHDT and CDR2 YYEEEE. Trimming took 4 bases from V and 5 from J, leaving 15 bases between them.